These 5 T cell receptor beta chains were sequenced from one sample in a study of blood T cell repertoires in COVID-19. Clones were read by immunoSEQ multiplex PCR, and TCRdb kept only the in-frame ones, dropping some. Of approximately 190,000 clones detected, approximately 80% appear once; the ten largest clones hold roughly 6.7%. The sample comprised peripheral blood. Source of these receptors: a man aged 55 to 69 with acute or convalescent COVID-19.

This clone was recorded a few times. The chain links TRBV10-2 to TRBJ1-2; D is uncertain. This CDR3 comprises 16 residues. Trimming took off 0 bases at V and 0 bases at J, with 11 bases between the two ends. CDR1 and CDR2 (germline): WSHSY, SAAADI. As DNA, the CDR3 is TGCGCCAGCAGTGAGTCAAGTCGGAGACCTAACTATGGCTACACCTTC. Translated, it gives CASSESSRRPNYGYTF.

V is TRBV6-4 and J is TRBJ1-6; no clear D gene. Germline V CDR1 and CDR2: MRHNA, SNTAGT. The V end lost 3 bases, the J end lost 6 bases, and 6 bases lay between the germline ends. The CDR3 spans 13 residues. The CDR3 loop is CASSETANSPLHF. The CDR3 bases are TGTGCCAGCAGTGAAACAGCTAATTCACCCCTCCACTTT.

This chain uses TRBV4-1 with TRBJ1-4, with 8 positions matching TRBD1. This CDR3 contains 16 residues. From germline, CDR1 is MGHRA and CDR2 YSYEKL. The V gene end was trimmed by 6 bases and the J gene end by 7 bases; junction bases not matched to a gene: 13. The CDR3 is CASRSVRRGRTEKLFF. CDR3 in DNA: TGCGCCAGCAGGTCCGTCCGCAGGGGGCGCACTGAAAAACTGTTTTTT.

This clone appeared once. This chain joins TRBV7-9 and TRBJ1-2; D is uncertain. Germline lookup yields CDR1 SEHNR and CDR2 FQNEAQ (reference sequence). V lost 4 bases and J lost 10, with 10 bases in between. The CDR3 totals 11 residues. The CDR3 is CASSSSRFYTF. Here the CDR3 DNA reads TGTGCCAGCAGCTCTAGTAGATTCTACACCTTC. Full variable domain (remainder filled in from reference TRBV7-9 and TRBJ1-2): DTGVSQNPRHKITKRGQNVTFRCDPISEHNRLYWYRQTLGQGPEFLTYFQNEAQLEKSRLLSDRFSAERPKGSFSTLEIQRTEQGDSAMYLCASSSSRFYTFGSGTRLTVV.

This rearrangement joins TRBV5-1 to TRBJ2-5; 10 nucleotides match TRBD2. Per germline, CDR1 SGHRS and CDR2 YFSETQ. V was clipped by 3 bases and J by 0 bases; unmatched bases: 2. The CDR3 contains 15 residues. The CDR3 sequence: CASSYGLADQETQYF. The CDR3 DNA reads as TGCGCCAGCAGCTACGGACTAGCGGACCAAGAGACCCAGTACTTC.